These T cell receptor beta chains were read from a single sample in a study of esophageal squamous cell carcinoma under preoperative chemotherapy. TCRdb itself ran the PCR reads through MiXCR, one entry per CDR3 protein. The sample shows roughly 12,000 distinct CDR3 sequences, 45% to 55% of them seen only once. Sampling was done from a patient given preoperative chemotherapy. Every receptor here comes from a human donor with esophageal squamous cell carcinoma. The donor label of this sample is uncertain. Each CDR3 is given with its conserved first and last residue. D genes are given only for firm matches. Clone size is given for some rows only: seen once, a few or many times, or a class if the clone is expanded.

CDR3aa: CASSPGGGAKNTQYF
CDR3nt: TGTGCCAGCAGCCCGGGAGGGGGTGCCAAAAATACGCAGTATTTC
v_gene: TRBV6-1
d_gene: TRBD2
abundance: NA
j_gene: TRBJ2-4

CDR3aa: CASSQVSGETQYF
CDR3nt: TGCGCCAGCAGCCAAGTCAGTGGAGAGACCCAGTACTTC
v_gene: TRBV4-1
d_gene: NA
abundance: few
j_gene: TRBJ2-5

CDR3aa: CASSLGGLAGRGEQFF
CDR3nt: TGTGCCAGCAGCTTAGGGGGACTAGCGGGCAGGGGTGAGCAGTTCTTC
v_gene: TRBV7-2
d_gene: TRBD2
abundance: NA
j_gene: TRBJ2-1

CDR3aa: CASSEAGSTDAQYF
CDR3nt: TGTGCCAGCAGTGAAGCAGGGAGCACAGATGCGCAGTATTTT
v_gene: TRBV6-1
d_gene: NA
abundance: NA
j_gene: TRBJ2-3

CDR3aa: CASSLVPNSNQPQHF
CDR3nt: TGTGCCAGCAGCTTAGTACCTAATAGCAATCAGCCCCAGCATTTT
v_gene: TRBV7-2
d_gene: NA
abundance: NA
j_gene: TRBJ1-5

CDR3aa: CASSESQGVSYEQYF
CDR3nt: TGTGCCAGCAGCGAGTCACAGGGGGTGTCCTACGAGCAGTACTTC
v_gene: TRBV7-2
d_gene: TRBD1
abundance: NA
j_gene: TRBJ2-7

CDR3aa: CASSVASGGTDTQYF
CDR3nt: TGTGCCAGCAGTGTAGCTAGCGGGGGCACAGATACGCAGTATTTT
v_gene: TRBV6-1
d_gene: TRBD2
abundance: medium-sized
j_gene: TRBJ2-3

CDR3aa: CASSYSLGYEQYF
CDR3nt: TGTGCCAGCAGTTACTCGCTAGGATACGAGCAGTACTTC
v_gene: TRBV6-5
d_gene: NA
abundance: NA
j_gene: TRBJ2-7

CDR3aa: CASSELWGSAKNIQYF
CDR3nt: TGTGCCAGCAGTGAATTGTGGGGAAGCGCCAAAAATATTCAGTATTTC
v_gene: TRBV6-1
d_gene: NA
abundance: NA
j_gene: TRBJ2-4

CDR3aa: CAGSPSGSRNEQFF
CDR3nt: TGTGCCGGCAGCCCGAGCGGGAGCAGGAATGAGCAGTTCTTC
v_gene: TRBV6-1
d_gene: TRBD2
abundance: NA
j_gene: TRBJ2-1

CDR3aa: CASSEVNRAYEQFF
CDR3nt: TGTGCCAGCAGTGAAGTCAACAGGGCCTACGAGCAGTTCTTC
v_gene: TRBV6-1
d_gene: NA
abundance: NA
j_gene: TRBJ2-1

CDR3aa: CASSRDTLITYEQFF
CDR3nt: TGTGCCAGCAGCCGGGACACCTTGATTACCTACGAGCAGTTCTTC
v_gene: TRBV6-1
d_gene: NA
abundance: medium-sized
j_gene: TRBJ2-1

CDR3aa: CASSPTDRTNYNEQYF
CDR3nt: TGTGCCAGCAGCCCCACGGACAGAACAAACTACAATGAGCAGTACTTC
v_gene: TRBV6-1
d_gene: NA
abundance: NA
j_gene: TRBJ2-7

CDR3aa: CASSLCAKKIQYF
CDR3nt: TGTGCCAGTTCTCTCTGCGCCAAAAAGATTCAGTACTTC
v_gene: TRBV6-1
d_gene: NA
abundance: NA
j_gene: TRBJ2-4

CDR3aa: CASSVREGDMQYF
CDR3nt: TGTGCCAGCAGTGTTAGGGAGGGGGATATGCAGTATTTC
v_gene: TRBV6-1
d_gene: NA
abundance: few
j_gene: TRBJ2-4

CDR3aa: CASSPWTGASNQPQHF
CDR3nt: TGTGCCAGCAGTCCCTGGACAGGGGCTAGCAATCAGCCCCAGCATTTT
v_gene: TRBV6-1
d_gene: TRBD1
abundance: medium-sized
j_gene: TRBJ1-5

CDR3aa: CASSEGWGTDELYF
CDR3nt: TGTGCCAGCAGTGAAGGATGGGGCACAGATGAGCTGTATTTT
v_gene: TRBV6-1
d_gene: NA
abundance: NA
j_gene: TRBJ2-2

CDR3aa: CASGGFGGRDPETQYF
CDR3nt: TGTGCCAGCGGGGGGTTTGGGGGACGCGACCCAGAGACGCAGTATTTC
v_gene: TRBV6-1
d_gene: NA
abundance: NA
j_gene: TRBJ2-3

CDR3aa: CASNPGSTSNNEQFF
CDR3nt: TGTGCCAGCAATCCCGGGTCCACCTCCAACAATGAGCAGTTCTTC
v_gene: TRBV6-1
d_gene: NA
abundance: NA
j_gene: TRBJ2-1

CDR3aa: CASSYEGLAGPLGEQYF
CDR3nt: TGTGCCAGCAGTTATGAGGGACTAGCGGGACCTTTAGGTGAGCAGTACTTC
v_gene: TRBV6-5
d_gene: TRBD2
abundance: NA
j_gene: TRBJ2-7

CDR3aa: CASSYRDLTYNEQFF
CDR3nt: TGTGCCAGCAGCTACCGGGACCTTACTTACAATGAGCAGTTCTTC
v_gene: TRBV7-8
d_gene: NA
abundance: few
j_gene: TRBJ2-1

CDR3aa: CASGGFGGSDTETQYF
CDR3nt: TGTGCCAGCGGGGGATTTGGGGGAAGCGACACAGAGACGCAGTATTTC
v_gene: TRBV6-1
d_gene: NA
abundance: NA
j_gene: TRBJ2-3

CDR3aa: CARSVREGDTQYF
CDR3nt: TGTGCCAGGAGTGTTAGGGAGGGGGATACGCAGTACTTC
v_gene: TRBV6-1
d_gene: NA
abundance: NA
j_gene: TRBJ2-7

CDR3aa: CASSYQLSTETQYF
CDR3nt: TGTGCCAGCAGTTATCAGCTCAGCACGGAGACCCAGTACTTC
v_gene: TRBV6-6
d_gene: NA
abundance: medium-sized
j_gene: TRBJ2-5

CDR3aa: CASRGFGGRDPETQYF
CDR3nt: TGTGCCAGCAGGGGGTTTGGGGGCCGTGACCCAGAGACCCAGTACTTC
v_gene: TRBV6-1
d_gene: NA
abundance: NA
j_gene: TRBJ2-5

CDR3aa: CASSDTKNQPQHF
CDR3nt: TGTGCCAGCAGTGACACAAAAAATCAGCCCCAGCATTTT
v_gene: TRBV6-1
d_gene: NA
abundance: once
j_gene: TRBJ1-5

CDR3aa: CASSLDKNYGYTF
CDR3nt: TGTGCCAGCAGCTTAGACAAGAACTATGGCTACACCTTC
v_gene: TRBV7-2
d_gene: NA
abundance: once
j_gene: TRBJ1-2

CDR3aa: CASRGLAGGLSYNEQFF
CDR3nt: TGTGCCAGCAGGGGACTAGCGGGAGGGCTCTCCTACAATGAGCAGTTCTTC
v_gene: TRBV6-1
d_gene: TRBD2
abundance: many
j_gene: TRBJ2-1

CDR3aa: CASSFQGMEFF
CDR3nt: TGTGCCAGCAGCTTCCAGGGGATGGAGTTCTTC
v_gene: TRBV7-2
d_gene: NA
abundance: many
j_gene: TRBJ2-1

CDR3aa: CAGSGRGGQDTQYF
CDR3nt: TGTGCGGGCAGCGGGCGAGGGGGCCAAGATACGCAGTACTTC
v_gene: TRBV28
d_gene: NA
abundance: once
j_gene: TRBJ2-7

CDR3aa: CASSEGGGTGTLFF
CDR3nt: TGTGCCAGCAGTGAGGGAGGGGGCACCGGTACGCTGTTTTTT
v_gene: TRBV6-1
d_gene: NA
abundance: NA
j_gene: TRBJ2-2

CDR3aa: CSAREPGTDTQYF
CDR3nt: TGCAGTGCTAGAGAACCGGGGACAGATACGCAGTATTTT
v_gene: TRBV20-1
d_gene: NA
abundance: NA
j_gene: TRBJ2-3

CDR3aa: CASFSRGGNTEAFF
CDR3nt: TGTGCCAGCTTTTCCCGAGGGGGAAACACTGAAGCTTTCTTT
v_gene: TRBV6-1
d_gene: NA
abundance: few
j_gene: TRBJ1-1

CDR3aa: CPGSEGGGTEELYF
CDR3nt: TGTCCGGGCAGTGAGGGTGGGGGCACAGAGGAGCTGTATTTT
v_gene: TRBV6-1
d_gene: NA
abundance: NA
j_gene: TRBJ2-2

CDR3aa: CASSTTRVGEQFF
CDR3nt: TGTGCCAGCAGTACGACTAGGGTCGGCGAGCAGTTCTTC
v_gene: TRBV6-1
d_gene: NA
abundance: NA
j_gene: TRBJ2-1

CDR3aa: CASRLDGSYEQFF
CDR3nt: TGTGCCAGCAGGCTGGACGGTTCCTACGAGCAGTTCTTC
v_gene: TRBV11-2
d_gene: NA
abundance: few
j_gene: TRBJ2-1

CDR3aa: CASSPRTRAGGELFF
CDR3nt: TGTGCCAGCAGTCCCAGGACTAGGGCGGGCGGGGAGCTGTTTTTT
v_gene: TRBV12-3/TRBV12-4
d_gene: TRBD2
abundance: many
j_gene: TRBJ2-2

CDR3aa: CASIPEDVSTETQYF
CDR3nt: TGTGCCAGCATTCCCGAGGATGTGAGCACAGAGACGCAGTATTTT
v_gene: TRBV6-5
d_gene: NA
abundance: NA
j_gene: TRBJ2-3

CDR3aa: CASSLDASGSFTDTQYF
CDR3nt: TGTGCCAGCAGCTTAGATGCTAGCGGGAGTTTTACAGATACGCAGTATTTT
v_gene: TRBV7-2
d_gene: TRBD2
abundance: NA
j_gene: TRBJ2-3

CDR3aa: CASSDSREGNEQFF
CDR3nt: TGTGCCAGCAGTGACTCGCGGGAGGGCAATGAGCAGTTCTTC
v_gene: TRBV6-4
d_gene: TRBD2
abundance: many
j_gene: TRBJ2-1

CDR3aa: CASSPSTDTQYF
CDR3nt: TGTGCCAGCAGCCCGAGCACAGATACGCAGTATTTT
v_gene: TRBV7-9
d_gene: NA
abundance: NA
j_gene: TRBJ2-3

CDR3aa: CASSEAWSTDTQFF
CDR3nt: TGTGCCAGCAGTGAGGCTTGGAGCACAGATACGCAGTTTTTT
v_gene: TRBV6-1
d_gene: NA
abundance: NA
j_gene: TRBJ2-3

CDR3aa: CATTGLAGGRFYEQYF
CDR3nt: TGTGCCACTACGGGACTAGCGGGAGGAAGGTTCTACGAGCAGTACTTC
v_gene: TRBV27
d_gene: TRBD2
abundance: NA
j_gene: TRBJ2-7

CDR3aa: CATSVGTSGRYEQYF
CDR3nt: TGTGCCACCAGTGTTGGGACTAGCGGAAGGTACGAGCAGTACTTC
v_gene: TRBV24-1
d_gene: TRBD2
abundance: NA
j_gene: TRBJ2-7

CDR3aa: CASSFSRGSQETQYF
CDR3nt: TGTGCCAGCAGCTTCTCTCGGGGGAGCCAAGAGACCCAGTACTTC
v_gene: TRBV11-2
d_gene: NA
abundance: once
j_gene: TRBJ2-5

CDR3aa: CASSDSRPFSYNEQFF
CDR3nt: TGCGCCAGCAGTGACTCCAGACCGTTCTCCTACAATGAGCAGTTCTTC
v_gene: TRBV10-1
d_gene: NA
abundance: large
j_gene: TRBJ2-1

CDR3aa: CASSFRDRANSGEQFF
CDR3nt: TGTGCCAGCAGTTTCCGTGACCGTGCGAACTCCGGGGAGCAGTTCTTT
v_gene: TRBV6-5
d_gene: NA
abundance: NA
j_gene: TRBJ2-2

CDR3aa: CANSPRITRTGQRTQYF
CDR3nt: TGTGCCAACAGCCCCCGGATAACTCGGACAGGACAGCGTACGCAGTATTTT
v_gene: TRBV6-1
d_gene: TRBD1
abundance: few
j_gene: TRBJ2-3

CDR3aa: CASTRQGANPNQPQHF
CDR3nt: TGTGCCAGCACGCGGCAGGGAGCGAACCCAAATCAGCCCCAGCATTTT
v_gene: TRBV6-1
d_gene: NA
abundance: once
j_gene: TRBJ1-5

CDR3aa: CASNSGPYNSPLHF
CDR3nt: TGTGCCAGCAACTCCGGGCCCTATAATTCACCCCTCCACTTT
v_gene: TRBV6-1
d_gene: NA
abundance: NA
j_gene: TRBJ1-6

CDR3aa: CAISGEGGGSGGQGTQYF
CDR3nt: TGTGCCATCAGCGGGGAGGGAGGGGGTAGCGGAGGCCAAGGGACCCAGTATTTC
v_gene: TRBV10-3
d_gene: NA
abundance: NA
j_gene: TRBJ2-5

CDR3aa: CASSFGTSGWQGETQYF
CDR3nt: TGTGCCAGCAGCTTTGGGACTAGCGGGTGGCAGGGGGAAACGCAGTACTTT
v_gene: TRBV7-2
d_gene: TRBD2
abundance: NA
j_gene: TRBJ2-3

CDR3aa: CASSPTGAGTDIQYF
CDR3nt: TGTGCCAGCAGCCCGACAGGGGCTGGCACAGATATTCAGTATTTC
v_gene: TRBV6-1
d_gene: TRBD1
abundance: NA
j_gene: TRBJ2-3

CDR3aa: CAGEGGTNQETQYF
CDR3nt: TGTGCGGGGGAAGGGGGAACTAACCAAGAGACGCAGTATTTC
v_gene: TRBV10-3
d_gene: NA
abundance: NA
j_gene: TRBJ2-1

CDR3aa: CACAGFGGRDQETQYF
CDR3nt: TGTGCCTGCGCGGGATTTGGGGGCCGTGACCAAGAGACGCAGTATTTC
v_gene: TRBV6-1
d_gene: NA
abundance: NA
j_gene: TRBJ2-1